A selection of T cell receptor beta chains follows, all from one sample in a study of regulatory T cells in long-lasting Graves disease. TCRdb recomputed calls from the multiplex PCR reads with MiXCR, one row per CDR3 protein. This sample has 450,000 or so distinct CDR3 sequences, with about 20% found just once. The sequencing here drew on peripheral blood mononuclear cells (PBMCs), taken when the disease was refractory, from a patient treated with antithyroid drugs. The receptor set was obtained from a female donor with Graves disease. Each CDR3 is given with its conserved first and last residue. Each record gives: V gene, clone size, J gene, D gene, CDR3 protein, CDR3 DNA. A D gene is named only where the DNA matches it firmly. Size is stated for part of the rows, as once, few or many counts, or as a class when the clone is expanded.

>TRBV7-2|-|TRBJ2-3|-
CASSPAGNGDTQYF
TGTGCCAGCAGCCCCGCCGGTAACGGAGATACGCAGTATTTT
>TRBV28|many|TRBJ2-5|TRBD2
CASSSLAGEQETQYF
TGTGCCAGCAGTTCCCTAGCGGGAGAACAAGAGACCCAGTACTTC
>TRBV19|-|TRBJ2-2|-
CASRGAGTGELFF
TGTGCCAGTAGAGGGGCCGGCACCGGGGAGCTGTTTTTT
>TRBV19|few|TRBJ2-6|-
CASSIPGAGANVLTF
TGTGCCAGTAGTATACCGGGTGCTGGGGCCAACGTCCTGACTTTC
>TRBV7-2|few|TRBJ2-7|-
CASVRGPAGYSYEQYF
TGTGCCAGCGTTAGGGGTCCGGCAGGCTACTCCTACGAGCAGTACTTC
>TRBV12-3/TRBV12-4|few|TRBJ2-2|-
CASSLRGVDTGELFF
TGTGCCAGCAGTTTAAGGGGGGTCGACACCGGGGAGCTGTTTTTT
>TRBV19|-|TRBJ2-3|-
CASSIVGGSTDTQYF
TGTGCCAGTAGTATAGTTGGAGGTAGCACAGATACGCAGTATTTT
>TRBV7-9|many|TRBJ2-5|-
CASSSGQGRQETQYF
TGTGCCAGCAGTTCTGGTCAGGGGCGGCAAGAGACCCAGTACTTC
>TRBV2|few|TRBJ2-4|-
CASSEAIPLAKNIQYF
TGTGCCAGCAGTGAAGCTATTCCTTTAGCCAAAAACATTCAGTACTTC
>TRBV12-3/TRBV12-4|many|TRBJ1-1|TRBD1
CASTPDWQGVMNTEAFF
TGTGCCAGCACCCCAGATTGGCAGGGGGTAATGAACACTGAAGCTTTCTTT
>TRBV5-8|-|TRBJ2-5|-
CASSGANQETQYF
TGTGCCAGCAGCGGGGCCAACCAAGAGACCCAGTACTTC
>TRBV7-2|many|TRBJ2-4|TRBD1
CASSGPGQGENIQYF
TGTGCCAGCAGCGGGCCGGGACAGGGGGAAAACATTCAGTACTTC
>TRBV29-1|many|TRBJ1-1|-
CSVARSEAFF
TGCAGCGTTGCGCGTTCTGAAGCTTTCTTT
>TRBV6-5|-|TRBJ2-2|TRBD2
CASSYGGSASGELFF
TGTGCCAGCAGTTACGGCGGGAGCGCTTCCGGGGAGCTGTTTTTT
>TRBV28|many|TRBJ2-7|TRBD2
CASSLYGGSYEQYF
TGTGCCAGCAGTTTATACGGGGGGTCCTACGAGCAGTACTTC
>TRBV19|-|TRBJ2-5|-
CASRGRGRDGTQTQYF
TGTGCCAGTAGAGGGAGGGGGCGCGACGGGACGCAGACCCAGTACTTC
>TRBV19|many|TRBJ1-1|-
CASSRPGGSDTEAFF
TGTGCCAGTAGCCGCCCTGGAGGGTCGGACACTGAAGCTTTCTTT
>TRBV6-2/TRBV6-3|few|TRBJ2-7|TRBD2
CASSFSGLAAYEQYF
TGTGCCAGCAGTTTCTCAGGACTAGCGGCGTACGAGCAGTACTTC
>TRBV20-1|-|TRBJ1-2|-
CSALWDVNYDYTF
TGCAGTGCTCTTTGGGACGTTAACTATGACTACACCTTC
>TRBV20-1|-|TRBJ2-7|-
CSARPGVAPYEQYF
TGTAGTGCTAGACCTGGGGTGGCTCCCTACGAGCAGTACTTC
>TRBV10-3|-|TRBJ1-5|-
CATATGSPNQPQHF
TGTGCCACCGCAACAGGGAGCCCCAATCAGCCCCAGCATTTT
>TRBV5-1|-|TRBJ2-7|TRBD2
CASSFDGLAGGSGEQYF
TGCGCCAGCAGCTTTGACGGTCTAGCGGGAGGATCGGGCGAGCAGTACTTC
>TRBV6-2/TRBV6-3|-|TRBJ2-3|TRBD2
CASSESGTTERDTQYF
TGTGCCAGCAGTGAATCCGGGACTACGGAAAGAGATACGCAGTATTTT
>TRBV20-1|few|TRBJ2-1|TRBD2
CSALAGTSGTKQFF
TGCAGTGCCCTAGCCGGGACTAGCGGGACAAAGCAGTTCTTC
>TRBV19|-|TRBJ1-4|-
CASSRDAGATNEKLLF
TGTGCCAGTAGTCGGGACGCGGGGGCAACTAATGAAAAACTGCTTTTT
>TRBV20-1|many|TRBJ2-7|TRBD2
CSARDLFSGRAYEQYF
TGCAGTGCTAGAGACCTCTTTAGCGGGAGGGCCTACGAGCAGTACTTC
>TRBV19|many|TRBJ1-1|-
CASSITVNTEAFF
TGTGCCAGCAGTATAACGGTGAACACTGAAGCTTTCTTT
>TRBV7-9|few|TRBJ2-5|TRBD2
CASSLSGEEQETQYF
TGTGCCAGCAGCCTTAGCGGGGAGGAACAAGAGACCCAGTACTTC
>TRBV6-1|many|TRBJ1-2|TRBD1
CAIKDRAYGYTF
TGTGCCATTAAAGACAGGGCGTATGGCTACACCTTC
>TRBV20-1|-|TRBJ2-7|TRBD1
CSARRTGETYKQYF
TGCAGTGCTAGGAGGACAGGGGAAACCTACAAGCAGTACTTC
>TRBV9|few|TRBJ2-5|-
CASKAAGETQYF
TGTGCCAGCAAAGCCGCAGGGGAGACCCAGTACTTC
>TRBV2|many|TRBJ1-6|TRBD1
CASRAGTGNSPLHF
TGTGCCAGCAGGGCCGGGACAGGGAATTCACCCCTCCACTTT
>TRBV30|-|TRBJ2-2|-
CGWSVSGPTGELFF
TGTGGCTGGAGTGTATCAGGGCCCACCGGGGAGCTGTTTTTT
>TRBV28|many|TRBJ2-7|TRBD2
CASSFVVEGRELNEQYF
TGTGCCAGCAGTTTTGTCGTCGAGGGGCGGGAGTTGAACGAGCAGTACTTC
>TRBV9|-|TRBJ2-2|TRBD2
CASSDAFGGDNTGELFF
TGTGCCAGCAGCGACGCGTTTGGGGGGGATAACACCGGGGAGCTGTTTTTT
>TRBV3-1|-|TRBJ1-1|TRBD1
CASSPQQGLDTEAFF
TGTGCCAGCAGCCCACAACAGGGGCTAGACACTGAAGCTTTCTTT
>TRBV3-1|-|TRBJ1-2|-
CASSQDPKSNYGYTF
TGTGCCAGCAGCCAAGACCCGAAAAGTAACTATGGCTACACCTTC
>TRBV12-3/TRBV12-4|many|TRBJ2-7|-
CASCSFPPPYEQYF
TGTGCCAGCTGCTCGTTTCCACCCCCCTACGAGCAGTACTTC
>TRBV20-1|many|TRBJ2-2|-
CSARGGGELFF
TGCAGTGCCCGTGGGGGAGGGGAGCTGTTTTTT
>TRBV29-1|many|TRBJ2-7|-
CSGGVGPPEDEQYF
TGCAGCGGCGGGGTAGGACCGCCAGAAGACGAGCAGTACTTC
>TRBV11-1|many|TRBJ2-5|-
CASSLTTTRMQETQYF
TGTGCCAGCAGCTTAACTACGACACGGATGCAGGAGACCCAGTACTTC
>TRBV19|-|TRBJ2-7|-
CASGRTRSYEQYF
TGTGCCTCGGGACGGACTCGCTCCTACGAGCAGTACTTC
>TRBV7-8|-|TRBJ1-1|-
CASSAQGSAFF
TGTGCCAGCAGCGCTCAGGGTAGTGCTTTCTTT
>TRBV29-1|-|TRBJ1-3|-
CSVVFRGSGNTIYF
TGCAGCGTAGTTTTTCGAGGCTCTGGAAACACCATATATTTT
>TRBV28|many|TRBJ2-2|TRBD1
CASSPGTGGILFTGELFF
TGTGCCAGCAGTCCTGGGACAGGGGGTATATTGTTTACCGGGGAGCTGTTTTTT
>TRBV3-2|few|TRBJ2-5|-
CASSLPDRSIWVYQETQYF
TGTGCCAGCAGCCTACCCGACAGGTCCATTTGGGTGTACCAAGAGACCCAGTACTTC
>TRBV14|-|TRBJ2-3|-
CASSQALLTQYF
TGTGCCAGCAGCCAAGCCTTGCTTACGCAGTATTTT
>TRBV11-3|many|TRBJ1-6|-
CASSPVRRTGNSPLHF
TGTGCCAGCAGCCCAGTGAGGAGAACAGGGAATTCACCCCTCCACTTT
>TRBV28|many|TRBJ2-5|-
CACLPSGTPPRTQETQYF
TGTGCCTGCCTCCCATCGGGGACACCCCCAAGGACTCAAGAGACCCAGTACTTC
>TRBV30|-|TRBJ2-7|TRBD1
CAWRARDSYEQYF
TGTGCCTGGAGGGCTAGGGACAGCTACGAGCAGTACTTC
>TRBV28|-|TRBJ2-3|-
CATFFTGQGTDTQYF
TGTGCCACCTTTTTTACGGGGCAGGGCACAGATACGCAGTATTTT
>TRBV15|-|TRBJ2-7|TRBD2
CATSSWGLAGAGEQYF
TGTGCCACCAGCAGCTGGGGACTAGCGGGGGCCGGCGAGCAGTACTTC
>TRBV28|-|TRBJ2-3|TRBD1
CASSHGQGADTQYF
TGTGCCAGCAGCCACGGACAGGGGGCAGATACGCAGTATTTT
>TRBV29-1|many|TRBJ1-2|TRBD1
CSVFGQGTLPNYGYTF
TGCAGCGTCTTTGGACAGGGAACGCTCCCTAACTATGGCTACACCTTC
>TRBV12-3/TRBV12-4|few|TRBJ1-3|-
CASTPGLGGNTIYF
TGTGCCAGCACCCCCGGATTGGGCGGAAACACCATATATTTT
>TRBV6-1|few|TRBJ2-1|-
CASSKTEGINEQFF
TGTGCCAGCAGCAAAACCGAAGGGATCAATGAGCAGTTCTTC
>TRBV27|many|TRBJ2-6|-
CASSDLSGNSGANVLTF
TGTGCCAGCAGTGACCTTTCAGGAAACTCTGGGGCCAACGTCCTGACTTTC
>TRBV11-3|-|TRBJ2-1|-
CASSFHTGWEQFF
TGTGCCAGCAGCTTTCATACGGGGTGGGAGCAGTTCTTC